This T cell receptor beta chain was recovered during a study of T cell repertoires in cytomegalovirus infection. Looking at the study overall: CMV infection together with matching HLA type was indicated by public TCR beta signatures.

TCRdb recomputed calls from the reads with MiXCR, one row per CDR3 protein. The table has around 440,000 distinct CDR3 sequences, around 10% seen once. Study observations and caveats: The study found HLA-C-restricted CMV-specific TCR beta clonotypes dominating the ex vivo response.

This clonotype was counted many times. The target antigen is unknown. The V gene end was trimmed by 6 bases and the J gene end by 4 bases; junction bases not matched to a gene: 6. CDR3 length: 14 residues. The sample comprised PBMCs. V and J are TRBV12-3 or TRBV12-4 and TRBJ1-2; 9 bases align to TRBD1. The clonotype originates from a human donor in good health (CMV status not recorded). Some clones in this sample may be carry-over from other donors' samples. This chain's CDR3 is CASSLGDRAYGYTF. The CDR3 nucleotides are TGTGCCAGCAGCCTAGGGGACAGGGCCTATGGCTACACCTTC.